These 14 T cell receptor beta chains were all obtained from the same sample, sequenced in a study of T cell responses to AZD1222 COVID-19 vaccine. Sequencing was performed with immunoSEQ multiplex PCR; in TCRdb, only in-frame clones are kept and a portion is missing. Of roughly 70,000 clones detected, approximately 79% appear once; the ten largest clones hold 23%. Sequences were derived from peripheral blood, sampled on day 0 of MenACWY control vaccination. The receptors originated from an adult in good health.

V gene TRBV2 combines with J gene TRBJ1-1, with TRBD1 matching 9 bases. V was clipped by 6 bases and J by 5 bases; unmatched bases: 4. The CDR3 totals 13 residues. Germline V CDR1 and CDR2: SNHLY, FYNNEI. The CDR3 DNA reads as TGTGCCAGCAGAGGACAGGGGAATACTGAAGCTTTCTTT. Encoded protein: CASRGQGNTEAFF.

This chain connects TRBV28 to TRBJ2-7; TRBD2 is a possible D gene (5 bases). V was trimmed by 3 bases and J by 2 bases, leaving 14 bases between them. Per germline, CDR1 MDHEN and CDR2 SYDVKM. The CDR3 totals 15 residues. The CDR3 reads CASSLSSGLPYEQYF. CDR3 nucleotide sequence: TGTGCCAGCAGTTTGTCCAGCGGTCTACCCTACGAGCAGTACTTC.

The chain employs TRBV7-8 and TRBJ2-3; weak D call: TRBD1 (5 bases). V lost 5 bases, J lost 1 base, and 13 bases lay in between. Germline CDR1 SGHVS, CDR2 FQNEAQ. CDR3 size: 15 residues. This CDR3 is CASSGDSRRTDTQYF. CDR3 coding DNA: TGTGCCAGCAGCGGAGACAGCCGCCGCACAGATACGCAGTATTTT.

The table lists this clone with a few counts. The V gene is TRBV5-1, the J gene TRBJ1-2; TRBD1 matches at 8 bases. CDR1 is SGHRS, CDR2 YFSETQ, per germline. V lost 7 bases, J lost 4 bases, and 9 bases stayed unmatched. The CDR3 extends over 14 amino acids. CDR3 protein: CASRPGGDPYGYTF. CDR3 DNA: TGCGCCAGCCGTCCAGGGGGCGACCCCTATGGCTACACCTTC.

As DNA, the CDR3 is TGTGCCAGCTTTACTACAGATACGCAGTATTTT. The encoded protein is CASFTTDTQYF. V is TRBV28 and J is TRBJ2-3; D is unclear. Germline V gives CDR1 MDHEN, CDR2 SYDVKM. V lost 8 bases, J lost 3 bases, and 6 bases lay in between. The CDR3 has 11 residues.

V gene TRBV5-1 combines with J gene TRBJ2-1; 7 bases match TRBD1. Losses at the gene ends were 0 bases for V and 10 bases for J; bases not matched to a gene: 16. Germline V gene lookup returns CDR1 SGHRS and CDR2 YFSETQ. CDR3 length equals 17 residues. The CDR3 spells CASSLGQGGRGIWEQFF. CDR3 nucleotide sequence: TGCGCCAGCAGCTTGGGACAGGGCGGACGGGGAATTTGGGAGCAGTTCTTC. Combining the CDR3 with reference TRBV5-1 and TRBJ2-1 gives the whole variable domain KAGVTQTPRYLIKTRGQQVTLSCSPISGHRSVSWYQQTPGQGLQFLFEYFSETQRNKGNFPGRFSGRQFSNSRSEMNVSTLELGDSALYLCASSLGQGGRGIWEQFFGPGTRLTVL.

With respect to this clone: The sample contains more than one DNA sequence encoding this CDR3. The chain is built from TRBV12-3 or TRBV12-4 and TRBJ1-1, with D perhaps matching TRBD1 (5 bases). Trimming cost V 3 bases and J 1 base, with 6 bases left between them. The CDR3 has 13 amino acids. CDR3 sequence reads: CASSLTENTEAFF. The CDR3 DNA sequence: TGTGCCAGCAGTTTGACAGAGAACACTGAAGCTTTCTTT.

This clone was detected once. The CDR3 here is CASSPMAGTSQKNQETQYF. The CDR3 coding sequence is TGTGCCAGCAGCCCTATGGCAGGGACTAGCCAGAAAAACCAAGAGACCCAGTACTTC. The genes are TRBV4-2 and TRBJ2-5; 9 bases line up with TRBD2. The CDR3 extends over 19 amino acids. V lost 4 bases and J lost 0; bases outside the gene matches: 15. Germline-derived CDR1 and CDR2 are LGHNA and YNFKEQ.

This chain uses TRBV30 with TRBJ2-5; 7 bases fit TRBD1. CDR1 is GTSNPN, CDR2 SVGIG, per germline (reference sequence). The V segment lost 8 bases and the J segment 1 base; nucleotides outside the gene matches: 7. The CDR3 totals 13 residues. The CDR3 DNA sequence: TGTGCCGTCTATACAGGGGCCCAAGAGACCCAGTACTTC. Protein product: CAVYTGAQETQYF.

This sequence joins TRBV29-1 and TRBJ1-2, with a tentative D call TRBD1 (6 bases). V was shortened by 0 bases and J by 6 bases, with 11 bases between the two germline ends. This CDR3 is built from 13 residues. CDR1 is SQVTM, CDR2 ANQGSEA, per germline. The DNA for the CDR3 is TGCAGCGTTGAAGAGAGTCAGGGGAATGGCTACACCTTC. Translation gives CSVEESQGNGYTF.

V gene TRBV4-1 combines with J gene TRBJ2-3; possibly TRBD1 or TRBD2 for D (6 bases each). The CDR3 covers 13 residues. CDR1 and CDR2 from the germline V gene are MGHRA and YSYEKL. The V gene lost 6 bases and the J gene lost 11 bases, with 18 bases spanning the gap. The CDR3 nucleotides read TGCGCCAGCAGGCCGTCGACAGGAGGGGGGCAGTATTTT. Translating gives CASRPSTGGGQYF.

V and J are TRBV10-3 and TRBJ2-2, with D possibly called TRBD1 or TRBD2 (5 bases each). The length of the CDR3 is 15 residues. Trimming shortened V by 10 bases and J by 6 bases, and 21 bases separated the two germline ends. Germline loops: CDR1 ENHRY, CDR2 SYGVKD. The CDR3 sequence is CATADRDPKAGELFF. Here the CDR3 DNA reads TGTGCCACAGCCGACCGGGACCCAAAGGCCGGGGAGCTGTTTTTT.

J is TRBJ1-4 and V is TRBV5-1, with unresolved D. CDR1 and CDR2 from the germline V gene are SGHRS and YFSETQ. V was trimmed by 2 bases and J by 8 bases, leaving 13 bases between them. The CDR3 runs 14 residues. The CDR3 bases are TGCGCCAGCAGCTTCTCAGGCGTACGAGAAAAACTGTTTTTT. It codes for CASSFSGVREKLFF.

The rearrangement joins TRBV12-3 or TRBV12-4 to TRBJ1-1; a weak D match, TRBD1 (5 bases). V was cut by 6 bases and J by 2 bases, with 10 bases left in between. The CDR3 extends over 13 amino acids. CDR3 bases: TGTGCCAGCAGAAAACGGGACAACACTGAAGCTTTCTTT. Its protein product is CASRKRDNTEAFF.